The 22 T cell receptor beta chains below were found in one sample sequenced in a study of T cells in women clearing cervical HPV infection (dated by TCRdb to the late 2010s). The method was the immunoSEQ multiplex PCR assay. Entries here come from immuneACCESS through TCRdb and include only in-frame sequences with V and J called. Some clones fail to appear in such tables; in the studies checked, an unresolved V gene covers under half of the shortfall, and the cause of the remainder is unknown. The table of this sample itemizes around 19,000 clones. Of the sample, 5% to 5.5% falls within the top ten clones. The sample was blood buffy coat. The receptors here all came from a woman aged 18-69 years with a cervical HPV16 infection that either progressed to CIN3+ or cleared (not recorded which).

About this clone: The CDR3 end falls 3 residues outside the read, so it is completed with the germline J gene. The chain couples TRBV5-6 to TRBJ1-5; D is possibly TRBD1 (6 bases). Between the trimmed V and J ends, which lost 3 bases and 9 bases, there was a span of 16 bases. Germline assignment: CDR1 SGHDT and CDR2 YYEEEE. This CDR3 spans 14 amino acids. CDR3 region: CASSSRQAGGPQHF. The DNA read from the CDR3 is TGTGCCAGCAGCTCCAGACAGGCTGGCGGGCCC.

Comments on this clone: The CDR3 end lies 3 residues beyond the end of the read and is filled in from the germline J gene. The rearrangement links TRBV18 to TRBJ1-1; 11 bases agree with TRBD1. Germline V gene sequence: CDR1 KGHSH, CDR2 LQKENI. CDR3 size: 15 residues. The ends lost 4 bases at V and 3 bases at J; junction bases unmatched: 4. CDR3 residues: CASSQTGQGDTEAFF. The sequenced part of the CDR3 DNA is TGTGCCAGCTCACAAACGGGACAGGGGGACACTGAA.

On this clone itself: Read coverage stops 3 residues before the CDR3 terminus; the germline J gene supplies the remainder. The chain has TRBV18 and TRBJ1-4; the D gene is possibly TRBD1 (5 bases). The CDR3 is 16 residues long. CDR1 and CDR2 from the germline V gene are KGHSH and LQKENI. The sequenced part of the CDR3 DNA is TGTGCCAGCTCACAAAGCGAGAGCGCTGGGGCCAACGTA. Translating gives CASSQSESAGANV. The whole CDR3 protein reads CASSQSESAGANVLFF. The whole variable domain, remainder taken from reference TRBV18 and TRBJ1-4, is NAGVMQNPRHLVRRRGQEARLRCSPMKGHSHVYWYRQLPEEGLKFMVYLQKENIIDESGMPKERFSAEFPKEGPSILRIQQVVRGDSAAYFCASSQSESAGANVLFFGSGTQLSVL.

Turning to this clone: The read is 3 residues too short to cover the CDR3 end, so that end is filled in from the germline J gene. V usage is TRBV4-1 and J usage is TRBJ1-4, with 10 bases identical to TRBD1. The CDR3 has 14 residues. CDR1 and CDR2 from the germline V gene are MGHRA and YSYEKL. J was trimmed by 7 bases and V by 1 base; bases with no gene match: 0. The CDR3 here is CASSQGTGGEKLFF. CDR3 DNA (partial): TGCGCCAGCAGCCAAGGGACAGGGGGTGAAAAA.

On this clone itself: The CDR3 end falls 3 residues outside the read, so it is completed with the germline J gene. The chain uses TRBV11-2 and TRBJ1-4; maybe TRBD1 (6 bases). The V gene lost 5 bases and the J gene lost 9 bases, with 19 bases spanning the gap. The CDR3 consists of 15 residues. Germline lookup yields CDR1 SGHAT and CDR2 FQNNGV. The sequenced part of the CDR3 DNA is TGTGCCAGCAGCCACCTACCAGACAGGAAGAAAAAA. It translates to CASSHLPDRKKK. The whole CDR3 region reads CASSHLPDRKKKLFF. Together with reference TRBV11-2 and TRBJ1-4, the CDR3 gives the full variable domain: EAGVAQSPRYKIIEKRQSVAFWCNPISGHATLYWYQQILGQGPKLLIQFQNNGVVDDSQLPKDRFSAERLKGVDSTLKIQPAKLEDSAVYLCASSHLPDRKKKLFFGSGTQLSVL.

The CDR3 bases that were read are TGCAGTGCCCCTAGCGGGGGGGCCGGGGACGAG. This encodes CSAPSGGAGDE. The entire CDR3 protein is CSAPSGGAGDEQYF. The chain couples TRBV20-1 to TRBJ2-7, with 12 positions matching TRBD2. The read finishes 3 residues shy of the CDR3 end, and the germline J gene is used to complete it. After removal of 6 bases from V and 5 bases from J, the junction contained 8 bases not matched to a gene. Germline CDR1 and CDR2: DFQATT and SNEGSKA (reference sequence). CDR3 size: 14 residues.

As for this clone: From the germline J gene comes the end of the CDR3, since the read stops 3 residues before it. The chain recombines TRBV6-2 or TRBV6-3 with TRBJ1-2; the match to TRBD1 covers 9 bases. V lost 7 bases to trimming and J lost 6 bases; unmatched junction nucleotides: 6. The germline CDR1 and CDR2 sequences are MNHEY and SVGEGT. The CDR3 loop spans 13 amino acids. CDR3 loop: CASMATGGHGYTF. Partial CDR3 DNA: TGTGCCAGCATGGCCACAGGGGGCCATGGC.

A remark on this clone: The read ends 3 residues early relative to the CDR3; the germline J gene fills the gap. The chain carries TRBV7-3 and TRBJ1-1; 9 bases align to TRBD1. Germline V gene data show CDR1 as SGHTA and CDR2 as FQGTGA. This CDR3 contains 16 residues. Unmatched junction bases numbered 9, after V lost 3 bases and J lost 4 bases. CDR3 bases read: TGTGCCAGCAGCTTGGACTCAGGACAGGGGTCCACTGAA. As protein: CASSLDSGQGSTE. The complete CDR3 sequence is CASSLDSGQGSTEAFF. Full variable domain (remainder filled in from reference TRBV7-3 and TRBJ1-1): GAGVSQTPSNKVTEKGKYVELRCDPISGHTALYWYRQSLGQGPEFLIYFQGTGAADDSGLPNDRFFAVRPEGSVSTLKIQRTERGDSAVYLCASSLDSGQGSTEAFFGQGTRLTVV.

As regards this clone: The junction differs from germline at one of its ends, possibly a read error. The read halts 3 residues ahead of the CDR3 end, with the missing end drawn from the germline J gene. The chain links TRBV18 to TRBJ2-4; TRBD1 is a possible D gene (6 bases). From germline, CDR1 is KGHSH and CDR2 LQKENI. The CDR3 extends over 14 amino acids. The CDR3 loop is CAISLDRNQETQYF. The DNA read from the CDR3 is TGTGCCATCTCACTCGACAGGAACCAAGAGACT.

In regard to this clone: The missing CDR3 end, 3 residues past where the read stops, is filled in from the germline J gene. J is TRBJ1-2 and V is TRBV19; D is uncertain. The V gene's germline CDR1 is LNHDA and CDR2 SQIVND (reference sequence). This CDR3 contains 15 residues. CDR3 DNA (partial): TGTGCCAGTAGTATGGACGGTACTAGCACAGATACC. It codes for CASSMDGTSTDT. The whole CDR3 protein is CASSMDGTSTDTYTF.

As regards this clone: With the read ending 3 residues before the CDR3 end, the germline J gene is used to fill in that end. The chain has TRBV2 and TRBJ1-1; a possible D gene is TRBD1 (6 bases). This CDR3 is built from 14 residues. Deletions cut 7 bases from V and 0 bases from J, with 12 bases between. From germline, CDR1 is SNHLY and CDR2 FYNNEI. The CDR3 bases that were read are TGTGCCAGCAATAGAGGACAGATGAACACTGAA. This translates into CASNRGQMNTE. The whole CDR3 reads CASNRGQMNTEAFF. Full variable domain (outside the CDR3, taken from reference TRBV2 and TRBJ1-1): EPEVTQTPSHQVTQMGQEVILRCVPISNHLYFYWYRQILGQKVEFLVSFYNNEISEKSEIFDDQFSVERPDGSNFTLKIRSTKLEDSAMYFCASNRGQMNTEAFFGQGTRLTVV.

Details on this clone: Germline and junction disagree at one end, which may indicate a read error. Read data end 3 residues before the CDR3 end; the end is taken from the germline J gene. The V gene is TRBV4-2, the J gene TRBJ2-3; 9 nucleotides match TRBD2. The length of the CDR3 is 17 residues. The V gene's germline CDR1 is LGHNA and CDR2 YNFKEQ. Incomplete CDR3 DNA: TGCGCCAGCAGCCAAGAACGTGCGGGGGGGCCGGCAGATACG. As protein: CASSQERAGGPADT. The full CDR3 reads CASSQERAGGPADTQYF.

Remarks on this clone: The CDR3 is cut off 3 residues early in the read; its end comes from the germline J gene. The chain combines TRBV12-3 or TRBV12-4 with TRBJ2-3, with 16 positions matching TRBD2. The CDR3 has 18 amino acids. The V and J ends lost 0 bases and 6 bases, in that order; junction bases with no gene match: 6. CDR3 protein: CASSLAGLAGGRGDTQYF. The CDR3 bases that were read are TGTGCCAGCAGTTTAGCGGGACTAGCGGGGGGGAGAGGGGATACG.

In regard to this clone: From the germline J gene comes the end of the CDR3, since the read stops 3 residues before it. The chain couples TRBV19 to TRBJ2-1; D is unclear. Trimming cost V 4 bases and J 2 bases, with 12 bases left between them. The CDR3 runs 15 residues. Germline CDR1 and CDR2: LNHDA and SQIVND (reference sequence). The covered CDR3 bases are TGTGCCAGTAGTAATGGAGCGAACCCCTACAATGAG. Translation gives CASSNGANPYNE. From start to end, the CDR3 is CASSNGANPYNEQFF.

About this clone itself: Read sequence stops 3 residues before the CDR3 end, and the germline J gene provides the missing end. V and J are TRBV20-1 and TRBJ1-2, with 10 bases matching TRBD1. Germline CDR1 and CDR2: DFQATT and SNEGSKA (reference sequence). The CDR3 contains 15 residues. The covered CDR3 bases are TGCAGTGCTATTACAATCCGGGACAGGGGAGACGGC. Translating it yields CSAITIRDRGDG. From start to end, the CDR3 is CSAITIRDRGDGYTF.

A word on this clone: The CDR3 goes on 3 residues after the read ends, and that part is filled in from the germline J gene. The chain joins TRBV7-3 to TRBJ2-7; 14 positions match TRBD2. Unmatched junction bases numbered 4, after V lost 5 bases and J lost 4 bases. In germline, CDR1 is SGHTA, CDR2 FQGTGA. CDR3 length: 15 residues. The CDR3 sequence is CASSLGLAGVYEQYF. The covered CDR3 bases are TGTGCCAGCAGCCTGGGACTAGCGGGGGTATACGAG.

A note on this clone: The CDR3 is cut off 3 residues early in the read; its end comes from the germline J gene. The rearrangement links TRBV14 to TRBJ1-3; D might be TRBD1 (6 bases). The ends were cut back, 4 bases at V and 7 bases at J, with 14 bases in the middle. In germline, CDR1 is SGHDN, CDR2 FVKESK. This CDR3 is built from 14 residues. The covered CDR3 bases are TGTGCCAGCAGCCGTGGTGGGGGCGGTAACACC. Translating gives CASSRGGGGNT. The CDR3 in its entirety is CASSRGGGGNTIYF.

Comments on this clone: The sequenced fragment ends 3 residues before the CDR3 boundary, so the rest is inferred from the germline J gene. The J gene is TRBJ1-1, the V gene TRBV27; a weak D match, TRBD1 (5 bases). CDR1 MNHEY and CDR2 SMNVEV come from the germline V gene (reference sequence). The CDR3 totals 14 residues. V was trimmed by 5 bases and J by 4 bases, leaving 14 bases between them. The CDR3 bases that were read are TGTGCCAGCAGTGGGCCAGGGCTGGTCACTGAA. Amino acids: CASSGPGLVTE. The full CDR3 protein reads CASSGPGLVTEAFF.

With regard to this clone: The read is 3 residues too short to cover the CDR3 end, so that end is filled in from the germline J gene. This chain connects TRBV20-1 to TRBJ2-7; 8 nucleotides match TRBD1. After removal of 5 bases from V and 0 bases from J, the junction contained 3 bases not matched to a gene. CDR3 length: 13 amino acids. Germline lookup yields CDR1 DFQATT and CDR2 SNEGSKA (reference sequence). The CDR3 protein is CSAGDRTSYEQYF. The part of the CDR3 DNA that was read is TGCAGTGCTGGGGACAGGACCTCCTACGAG.

About this clone itself: One end of the junction is discordant with germline, which a read error may explain. The read falls 3 residues short of the CDR3 end, and the missing part is taken from the germline J gene. The chain employs TRBV4-2 and TRBJ1-1; 7 bases align to TRBD1. Germline values: CDR1 LGHNA, CDR2 YNFKEQ. The length of the CDR3 is 15 residues. CDR3 sequence reads: CASSQVNRGNTEAFF. Incomplete CDR3 DNA: TGCGCCAGCAGCCAAGTGAACAGGGGGAACACTGAA.

On this clone itself: The read comes to an end 3 residues before the CDR3 does, leaving the germline J gene to fill in the end. This chain links TRBV30 with TRBJ2-7, with 8 bases fitting TRBD1. There are 14 residues in the CDR3. Germline V gives CDR1 GTSNPN, CDR2 SVGIG (reference sequence). V trimming: 4 bases; J trimming: 4 bases; junction bases outside the gene matches: 9. The sequenced CDR3 bases are TGTGCCTGGAATCCAGACAGGGGAGTATACGAG. Protein sequence: CAWNPDRGVYE. The complete CDR3 sequence is CAWNPDRGVYEQYF.

In the case of this clone: With the read ending 3 residues before the CDR3 end, the germline J gene is used to fill in that end. V and J are TRBV20-1 and TRBJ2-4; 9 bases align to TRBD1. In germline, CDR1 is DFQATT, CDR2 SNEGSKA (reference sequence). The CDR3 consists of 14 residues. V shed 5 bases, J shed 3 bases, and the junction held 5 bases outside the gene matches. The chain's CDR3 is CSAYRGLGKNIQYF. Incomplete CDR3 DNA: TGCAGTGCTTACAGGGGGCTTGGCAAAAACATT.